Listed below are T cell receptor beta chains from one sample, sequenced in a study of blood T cell repertoires in COVID-19. Measured with immunoSEQ multiplex PCR; TCRdb has only the in-frame clones, and not every one. The sample lists 150,000 to 200,000 clones, less than 90% occurring once. The sequenced sample consisted of peripheral blood. Source of these receptors: a man aged 55-75 years with acute or convalescent COVID-19. CDR3s include the opening cysteine and the closing phenylalanine or tryptophan. The order of the fields is D gene, clone size, V gene, J gene, CDR3 DNA, CDR3 protein. D genes are given only for firm matches. Rows give clone size only sometimes, using once, few, many, or a class for an expanded clone.

>.|once|TRBV7-9|TRBJ1-3
TGTGCCAGCAGCAAGGCCCAGGCGTCCATATATTTT
CASSKAQASIYF
>.|.|TRBV18|TRBJ1-2
TGTGCCAGCTCACCAAAGGGACAAGGTTCAAGCTACACCTTC
CASSPKGQGSSYTF
>.|.|TRBV12-3/TRBV12-4|TRBJ2-4
TGTGCCAGCAGTTTGGGGGGGCTAAACATTCAGTACTTC
CASSLGGLNIQYF
>.|.|TRBV19|TRBJ1-1
TGTGCCAGTAGAATGACAGGGAACACTGAAGCTTTCTTT
CASRMTGNTEAFF
>.|.|TRBV6-5|TRBJ1-3
TGTGCCAGCAGGGAGACACAGGGATCTGGAAACACCATATATTTT
CASRETQGSGNTIYF
>TRBD2|few|TRBV6-5|TRBJ2-7
TGTGCCAGCCGTACTATGGCGGGAGGGCCATCCGAGCAGTACTTC
CASRTMAGGPSEQYF
>.|.|TRBV11-2|TRBJ1-4
TGTGCCAGCAGCTTAAGCCTGGGCCATGAAAAACTGTTTTTT
CASSLSLGHEKLFF
>TRBD1|.|TRBV5-1|TRBJ2-3
TGCGCCAGCAGCCATGGACAGGGGGGTGCAGATACGCAGTATTTT
CASSHGQGGADTQYF
>TRBD2|.|TRBV3-1/TRBV3-2|TRBJ2-7
TGTGCCAGCGGGACTAGCGGACTCAGGCCCTACGAGCAGTACTTC
CASGTSGLRPYEQYF
>TRBD1|.|TRBV19|TRBJ1-6
TGTGCCAGTAGTCCCCGGGACAGCGATAATTCACCCCTCCACTTT
CASSPRDSDNSPLHF
>.|.|TRBV3-1/TRBV3-2|TRBJ1-5
TGTGCCAGCAGCCCCCTCTATCAGCCCCAGCATTTT
CASSPLYQPQHF
>TRBD1|.|TRBV5-1|TRBJ2-2
TGCGCCAGCAGCCCCGGACAGGGGGCTTATAACACCGGGGAGCTGTTTTTT
CASSPGQGAYNTGELFF
>TRBD1|.|TRBV7-8|TRBJ1-2
TGTGCCAGCAGCTTAGCGCAAGGACAGGGCTTTCCAGAAGGCTACACCTTC
CASSLAQGQGFPEGYTF
>.|.|TRBV21-1|TRBJ1-1
TGTGCCATTACTCAGGGGTACCGTCTGAAAGCTTTCTTT
CAITQGYRLKAFF
>TRBD2|.|TRBV6-5|TRBJ2-7
TGTGCCTTGACTAGCGAACCCTACGAGCAGTACTTC
CALTSEPYEQYF
>.|.|TRBV19|TRBJ1-1
TGTGCCAGTAGTATTGGGGGGATCGGGGTGAACACTGAAGCTTTCTTT
CASSIGGIGVNTEAFF
>.|.|TRBV18|TRBJ2-1
TGTGCCAGCTCACCTTCCGGAGCCTACAATGAGCAGTTCTTC
CASSPSGAYNEQFF
>TRBD1|.|TRBV9|TRBJ2-1
TGTGCCAGCAGCGCAAGGGACAGGGACCACAATGAGCAGTTCTTC
CASSARDRDHNEQFF
>TRBD1|.|TRBV19|TRBJ2-2
TGTGCCAGTAGTATCTTCGACAGGGACACCGGGGAGCTGTTTTTT
CASSIFDRDTGELFF
>.|once|TRBV2|TRBJ1-2
TGTGCCAGCAGTGAGGACAGCTATGGCTACACCTTC
CASSEDSYGYTF
>TRBD1|few|TRBV19|TRBJ1-2
TGTGCCAGCCAGGACAGGGTTAATGGCTACACCTTC
CASQDRVNGYTF
>TRBD1|.|TRBV18|TRBJ1-2
TGTGCCAGCTCAAGGGACAGCAATAACTATGGCTACACCTTC
CASSRDSNNYGYTF
>TRBD1|.|TRBV6-5|TRBJ2-3
TGTGCCAGCAAAGACAGGGGAATTGGCACAGATACGCAGTATTTT
CASKDRGIGTDTQYF
>.|.|TRBV7-2|TRBJ1-4
TGTGCCAGCAGCATAATTCCGGGACATCTCAGTGAAAAACTGTTTTTT
CASSIIPGHLSEKLFF
>TRBD2|.|TRBV5-1|TRBJ2-1
TGCGCCAGCAGCTTTAGGGTGGGACTAGCGGATTACAATGAGCAGTTCTTC
CASSFRVGLADYNEQFF
>TRBD1|few|TRBV19|TRBJ2-7
TGTGCCAGTAGTATGGGACAGGGAAATGGCGAGCAGTACTTC
CASSMGQGNGEQYF
>.|.|TRBV19|TRBJ1-1
TGTGCCAGTACCGACCTGATGGGCCCACAGAACACTGAAGCTTTCTTT
CASTDLMGPQNTEAFF
>TRBD2|.|TRBV11-2|TRBJ2-5
TGTGCCAGCAGCTTAGGCGGGGGGGCCCGAGAGACCCAGTACTTC
CASSLGGGARETQYF
>TRBD2|.|TRBV13|TRBJ2-1
TGTGCCAGCAGCCGATGGGGGACTAACAATGAGCAGTTCTTC
CASSRWGTNNEQFF
>TRBD1|.|TRBV4-1|TRBJ2-4
TGCGCCAGCAGCCAAGAGGGAGCAGGGGGCCAGGACATTCAGTACTTC
CASSQEGAGGQDIQYF
>TRBD2|.|TRBV27|TRBJ2-3
TGTGCCATTGGACTAGCGGGAGGGCCAGATACGCAGTATTTT
CAIGLAGGPDTQYF
>TRBD1|.|TRBV2|TRBJ1-2
TGTGCCAGTCCTCGGGACAGCTGGTCGTATGGCTACACCTTC
CASPRDSWSYGYTF
>.|.|TRBV3-1/TRBV3-2|TRBJ1-2
TGTGCCAGCAGCCAAGCCGGTGGCTACACCTTC
CASSQAGGYTF
>TRBD1|.|TRBV5-1|TRBJ1-1
TGCGCCAGCAGCCTCCGTTTTTTCGGACAGGGGGCCCCTAACACTGAAGCTTTCTTT
CASSLRFFGQGAPNTEAFF
>TRBD1|.|TRBV10-3|TRBJ2-7
TGTGCCATCGGGTCAGCCGGGACAGGCGTGGAGCAGTACTTC
CAIGSAGTGVEQYF
>TRBD1|.|TRBV5-4|TRBJ1-2
TGTGCCAGCAGCATCGGACAGGGGGCGATAAGGATCTATGGCTACACCTTC
CASSIGQGAIRIYGYTF
>.|.|TRBV20-1|TRBJ2-4
TGCAGTGCTAGTCACAGCGCCAAAAACATTCAGTACTTC
CSASHSAKNIQYF